This T cell receptor (beta chain) was sequenced during a study of CD4 T cells in relation to SARS-CoV-2 and coronaviruses. Turning to the study itself: The negative reference was HIV-1 Nef peptide pool or peptide-free culture.

CD4+ T cells from unexposed donors were obtained before the COVID-19 pandemic (2011-2018). CD4+ T cells were isolated from the cells after 10 days of culture. Unexposed-donor CD4+ T cells were probed with SARS-CoV-2 S/N and four cold-coronavirus spikes, cells permitting. To note about this clone: The antigen remains undetermined.

This CDR3 comprises 15 residues. Germline lookup yields CDR1 SGHRS and CDR2 YFSETQ. The ends lost 4 bases at V and 8 bases at J; junction bases unmatched: 5. The method was immunoSEQ multiplex PCR; TCRdb's version includes in-frame clones alone and lacks a portion of them. The data contain 20,000 to 25,000 clones, approximately 80% of them singletons. The clonotype originates from a human donor in good health. The sample was CD4+ T cells from PBMCs, cultured in vitro. This chain connects TRBV5-1 to TRBJ2-2; 13 bases match TRBD2. The CDR3 DNA is TGCGCCAGCAGCGGACTAGCGGGAGACGGTGGGGAGCTGTTTTTT. It encodes CASSGLAGDGGELFF. Full variable domain (remainder filled in from reference TRBV5-1 and TRBJ2-2): KAGVTQTPRYLIKTRGQQVTLSCSPISGHRSVSWYQQTPGQGLQFLFEYFSETQRNKGNFPGRFSGRQFSNSRSEMNVSTLELGDSALYLCASSGLAGDGGELFFGEGSRLTVL.